A selection of T cell receptor beta chains follows, all from one sample in a study of CD4 T cells in relation to SARS-CoV-2 and coronaviruses. TCRdb's table, derived via immunoSEQ multiplex PCR, lists solely in-frame clones and lacks some. The sample lists under 50,000 clones, around 89% occurring once. Sequenced: memory CD4+ T cells from PBMCs. Receptor source: an adult with COVID-19. The CDR3 runs from the conserved cysteine through the conserved F or W. The D gene is left open where the match is weak. The size entry is marked missing in some rows and otherwise reads once, few, many or a size class.

v_call	clone_size	j_call	d_call	cdr3_nt	cdr3_aa
TRBV19	NA	TRBJ2-2	NA	TGTGCCAGTAGCCCGACAGCGAACACCGGGGAGCTGTTTTTT	CASSPTANTGELFF
TRBV18	NA	TRBJ1-4	NA	TGTGCCAGCTCACGCAGCCAGGGGGAAAAACTGTTTTTT	CASSRSQGEKLFF
TRBV12-5	NA	TRBJ1-1	NA	TGTGCTAGTGGGCGTTTGACAGAGGAAGCTTTCTTT	CASGRLTEEAFF
TRBV7-3	NA	TRBJ2-2	NA	TGTGCCAGCAGCGTAAACCGGGACGTAGGGGACAGGGAGCTGTTTTTT	CASSVNRDVGDRELFF
TRBV6-6	NA	TRBJ1-2	NA	TGTGCCAGCAGGGCTGCCGCGGACTATGGCTACACCTTC	CASRAAADYGYTF
TRBV5-1	NA	TRBJ1-5	TRBD1	TGCGCCAGCAGCCCACAGGGGTCTAGCAATCAGCCCCAGCATTTT	CASSPQGSSNQPQHF
TRBV5-1	NA	TRBJ2-6	NA	TGCGCCAGCAGCTTGGTATCCTCTGGGGCCAACGTCCTGACTTTC	CASSLVSSGANVLTF
TRBV20-1	NA	TRBJ1-1	NA	TGCAGTGCTAGTGGACCTAGGAGGTCGGCTGAAGCTTTCTTT	CSASGPRRSAEAFF
TRBV28	NA	TRBJ1-1	NA	TGTGCCAGCAGTTTATACAGGGTGAACACTGAAGCTTTCTTT	CASSLYRVNTEAFF
TRBV11-3	NA	TRBJ2-5	NA	TGTGCCAGCAGCTTAGGTCGTAGCGCCGAGACCCAGTACTTC	CASSLGRSAETQYF
TRBV7-9	NA	TRBJ1-4	TRBD1	TGTGCCAGCAGCCATGGGGGACAGCCAAATAATGAAAAACTGTTTTTT	CASSHGGQPNNEKLFF
TRBV19	NA	TRBJ2-1	NA	TGTGCCAGTAGTGAACAGGGTTACTACAATGAGCAGTTCTTC	CASSEQGYYNEQFF
TRBV6-5	NA	TRBJ1-2	NA	TGTGCCAGCAGGAGAAGGGGGGGAGAAGACTATGGCTACACCTTC	CASRRRGGEDYGYTF
TRBV27	once	TRBJ2-2	TRBD1	TGTGCCAGCAGCCGAACCCGGACAGGAGGCTCTGCCGGGGAGCTGTTTTTT	CASSRTRTGGSAGELFF
TRBV6-2/TRBV6-3	NA	TRBJ1-1	NA	TGTGCCAGCAGTCTGGGGACGTGGGAAGCTTTCTTT	CASSLGTWEAFF
TRBV5-1	NA	TRBJ1-1	NA	TGCGCCAGCAGTTTCAGTTCGGGCAATCCTAACACTGAAGCTTTCTTT	CASSFSSGNPNTEAFF
TRBV3-1/TRBV3-2	NA	TRBJ2-1	NA	TGTGCCAGCAGCCAAACCCGCCCCAGGTCGGTCGGTGAGCAGTTCTTC	CASSQTRPRSVGEQFF
TRBV12-5	few	TRBJ2-1	TRBD2	TGTGCTAGTGGTTTGGACGGGGGGGGATACAATGAGCAGTTCTTC	CASGLDGGGYNEQFF
TRBV9	NA	TRBJ2-3	TRBD2	TGTGCCAGCAGCGTAGCTGCAGCGGGGGCTCTAGGGAATACGCAGTATTTT	CASSVAAAGALGNTQYF
TRBV7-9	NA	TRBJ1-1	TRBD1	TGTGCCAGCAGCCCCCGACAGGGAAGGAACACTGAAGCTTTCTTT	CASSPRQGRNTEAFF
TRBV28	NA	TRBJ2-5	TRBD1	TGTGCCAGCAGTTTGTCGGGACAGGGTTTGGGGACCCAGTACTTC	CASSLSGQGLGTQYF
TRBV11-1	NA	TRBJ1-5	NA	TGTGCCAGCAGCCCAGACAGGAATCAGCCCCAGCATTTT	CASSPDRNQPQHF